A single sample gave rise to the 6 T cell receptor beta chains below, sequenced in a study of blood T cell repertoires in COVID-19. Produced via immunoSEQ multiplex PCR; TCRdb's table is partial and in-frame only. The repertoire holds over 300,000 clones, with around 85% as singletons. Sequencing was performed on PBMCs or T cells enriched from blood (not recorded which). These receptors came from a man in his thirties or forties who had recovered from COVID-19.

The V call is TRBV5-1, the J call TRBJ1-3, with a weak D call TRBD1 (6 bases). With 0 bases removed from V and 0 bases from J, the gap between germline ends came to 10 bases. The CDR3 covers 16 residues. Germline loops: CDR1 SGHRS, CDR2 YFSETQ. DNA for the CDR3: TGCGCCAGCAGCTTGGGACAGGCAGGCTCTGGAAACACCATATATTTT. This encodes CASSLGQAGSGNTIYF.

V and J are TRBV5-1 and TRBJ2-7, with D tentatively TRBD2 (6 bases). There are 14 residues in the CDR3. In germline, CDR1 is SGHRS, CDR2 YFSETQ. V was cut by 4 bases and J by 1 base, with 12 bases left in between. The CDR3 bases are TGCGCCAGCAGCAGGAGGGACGGATCCTACGAGCAGTACTTC. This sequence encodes CASSRRDGSYEQYF.

For the CDR3, the DNA is TGTGCCAGCAATCAAGAAGGAGGGAGCACTGAAGCTTTCTTT. It encodes CASNQEGGSTEAFF. This chain links TRBV3-1 (or the pseudogene TRBV3-2) with TRBJ1-1, with D unclear. CDR3 length: 14 residues. Germline CDR1 is LGHDT and CDR2 is YNNKEL (reference sequence). Trimming took off 7 bases at V and 4 bases at J, with 16 bases between the two ends.

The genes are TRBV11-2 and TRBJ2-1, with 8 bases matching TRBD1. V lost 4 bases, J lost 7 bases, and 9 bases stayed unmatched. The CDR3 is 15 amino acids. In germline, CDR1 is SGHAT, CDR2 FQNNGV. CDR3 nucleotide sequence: TGTGCCAGCAGCTCTGGACAGGGTCGGACTAATGAGCAGTTCTTC. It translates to CASSSGQGRTNEQFF.

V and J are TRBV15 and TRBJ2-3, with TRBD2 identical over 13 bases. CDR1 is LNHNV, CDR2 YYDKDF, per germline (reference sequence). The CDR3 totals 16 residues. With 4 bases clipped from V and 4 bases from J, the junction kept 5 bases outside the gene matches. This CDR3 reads CATSMGLAGKADTQYF. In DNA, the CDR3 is TGTGCCACCAGCATGGGACTAGCGGGGAAGGCAGATACGCAGTATTTT. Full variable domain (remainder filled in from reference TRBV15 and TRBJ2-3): DAMVIQNPRYQVTQFGKPVTLSCSQTLNHNVMYWYQQKSSQAPKLLFHYYDKDFNNEADTPDNFQSRRPNTSFCFLDIRSPGLGDTAMYLCATSMGLAGKADTQYFGPGTRLTVL.

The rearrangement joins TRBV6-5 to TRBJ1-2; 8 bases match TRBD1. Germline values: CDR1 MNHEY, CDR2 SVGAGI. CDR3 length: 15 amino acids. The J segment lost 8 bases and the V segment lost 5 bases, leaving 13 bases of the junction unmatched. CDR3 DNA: TGTGCCAGCAGTCAAAACCTTGGACAGGGTAGGGGCTACACCTTC. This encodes CASSQNLGQGRGYTF.